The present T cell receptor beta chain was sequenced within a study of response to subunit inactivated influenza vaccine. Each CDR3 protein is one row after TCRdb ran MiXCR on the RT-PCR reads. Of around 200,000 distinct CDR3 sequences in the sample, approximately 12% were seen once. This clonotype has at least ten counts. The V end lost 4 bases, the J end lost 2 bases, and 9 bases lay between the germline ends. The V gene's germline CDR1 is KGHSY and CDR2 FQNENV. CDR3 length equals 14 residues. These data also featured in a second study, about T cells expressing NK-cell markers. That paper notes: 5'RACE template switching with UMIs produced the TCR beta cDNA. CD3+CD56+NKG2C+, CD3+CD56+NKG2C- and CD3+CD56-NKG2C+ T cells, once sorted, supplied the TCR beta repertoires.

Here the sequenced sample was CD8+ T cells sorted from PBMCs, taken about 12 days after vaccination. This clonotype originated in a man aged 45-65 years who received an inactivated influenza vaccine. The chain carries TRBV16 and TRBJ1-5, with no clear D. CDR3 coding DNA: TGTGCCAGCAGCCCCAGCGGGGGCAATCAGCCCCAGCATTTT. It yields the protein CASSPSGGNQPQHF.